This T cell receptor (beta chain) was obtained from a study of blood T cells in healthy people across ages. Looking at the study overall: Roughly one uniquely barcoded beta molecule per two T cells was captured. Study-level findings and limits: CMV infection status of these donors was not known.

Notes on this clonotype: The antigen remains undetermined.

With a J-beta primer mix and a sample-barcoded 5' primer, a second PCR ran 7 to 11 cycles. MiXCR was run by TCRdb on the 5' RACE reads, yielding one entry per CDR3 protein. The sample comprises about 1.8 million distinct CDR3 sequences, approximately 50% of which are singletons, and approximately 2% rests with the top ten. The source material was blood. The TCR comes from a woman aged 40-49 years in good health.

The CDR3 DNA reads TGCGCCAGCAGCCAAGAGTTGGGGGTAGCCAAAAACATTCAGTACTTC. This codes for CASSQELGVAKNIQYF. V gene TRBV4-3 combines with J gene TRBJ2-4; D could derive from TRBD1 or TRBD2 (5 bases each). Per germline, CDR1 LGHNA and CDR2 YSLEER. Between the trimmed V and J ends, which lost 0 bases and 0 bases, there was a span of 9 bases. The CDR3 consists of 16 residues.